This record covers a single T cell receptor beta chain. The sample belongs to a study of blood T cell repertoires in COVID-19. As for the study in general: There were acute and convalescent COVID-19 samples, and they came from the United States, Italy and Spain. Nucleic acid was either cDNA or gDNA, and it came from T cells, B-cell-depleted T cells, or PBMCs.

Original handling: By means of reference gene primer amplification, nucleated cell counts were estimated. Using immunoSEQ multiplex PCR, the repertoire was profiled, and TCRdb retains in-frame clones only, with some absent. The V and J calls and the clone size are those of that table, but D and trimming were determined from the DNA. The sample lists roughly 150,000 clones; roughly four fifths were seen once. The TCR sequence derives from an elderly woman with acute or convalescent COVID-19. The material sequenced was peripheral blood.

CDR3 region: CASSVVLAGLNTGELFF. For the CDR3, the DNA is TGTGCCAGCAGCGTAGTGCTAGCGGGACTGAACACCGGGGAGCTGTTTTTT. This chain joins TRBV9 and TRBJ2-2; the match to TRBD2 covers 9 bases. CDR1 and CDR2 (germline): SGDLS, YYNGEE. The CDR3 contains 17 residues. V gave up 0 bases and J gave up 1 base; unmatched junction bases: 4.